What follows are 11 T cell receptor beta chains derived from one specimen sequenced in a study of T cell responses to AZD1222 COVID-19 vaccine. The repertoire was sequenced with immunoSEQ multiplex PCR; TCRdb's copy has only in-frame clones and lacks some. The profile shows approximately 150,000 clones, 94% of them singletons. The source was peripheral blood, collected on day 0 of AZD1222 vaccination. The receptors originated from an adult in good health.

This clone appeared a single time. This chain connects TRBV7-2 to TRBJ2-5; D unresolved. Trimming took off 4 bases at V and 2 bases at J, with 5 bases between the two ends. CDR3 length: 12 amino acids. Germline loops: CDR1 SGHTA, CDR2 FQGNSA. The CDR3 reads CASSWGQETQYF. The CDR3 nucleotides read TGTGCCAGCAGCTGGGGACAAGAGACCCAGTACTTC.

This chain joins TRBV7-2 and TRBJ2-5, with D perhaps matching TRBD1 or TRBD2 (5 bases each). CDR1 and CDR2 (germline): SGHTA, FQGNSA. The CDR3 runs to 15 residues. Between the trimmed V and J ends, which lost 5 bases and 1 base, there was a span of 14 bases. CDR3 region: CASSQGNGGQETQYF. The DNA for the CDR3 is TGTGCCAGCAGCCAGGGTAACGGAGGCCAAGAGACCCAGTACTTC.

This chain uses TRBV4-1 with TRBJ1-1; possible D gene TRBD1, 6 bases. V lost 2 bases, J lost 4 bases, and 14 bases lay in between. Germline-derived CDR1 and CDR2 are MGHRA and YSYEKL. The CDR3 spans 15 residues. CDR3 nucleotides: TGCGCCAGCAGCCAACGGATAGGGGGAGTCACTGAAGCTTTCTTT. Translating it yields CASSQRIGGVTEAFF.

This chain joins TRBV14 and TRBJ2-3; either TRBD1 or TRBD2 may fit D (5 bases each). Between the trimmed V and J ends, which lost 3 bases and 9 bases, there was a span of 13 bases. The CDR3 covers 13 residues. Germline V gene lookup returns CDR1 SGHDN and CDR2 FVKESK. The CDR3 region is CASSQGIGTTQYF. CDR3 nucleotide sequence: TGTGCCAGCAGCCAGGGGATCGGGACCACGCAGTATTTT.

J is TRBJ2-2 and V is TRBV5-4; D is possibly TRBD2 (6 bases). Germline CDR1 and CDR2: SGHNT and YYREEE (reference sequence). This CDR3 contains 18 residues. V lost 5 bases to trimming and J lost 0 bases, with 20 bases between them. The CDR3 region has the DNA TGTGCCAGCAGTCCAATGGGGGGTATAGACTCGAACACCGGGGAGCTGTTTTTT. It is translated as CASSPMGGIDSNTGELFF.

V usage is TRBV18 and J usage is TRBJ1-1, with D maybe TRBD1 (6 bases). This CDR3 has 16 amino acids. Deletions cut 3 bases from V and 3 bases from J, with 17 bases between. The V gene's germline CDR1 is KGHSH and CDR2 LQKENI. CDR3 loop: CASSPKNRALDTEAFF. In DNA form, the CDR3 reads TGTGCCAGCTCACCGAAAAACAGGGCTTTGGACACTGAAGCTTTCTTT.

The V and J genes are TRBV28 and TRBJ1-5; possibly TRBD1 for D (5 bases). V was shortened by 4 bases and J by 7 bases, with 20 bases between the two germline ends. CDR3 size: 16 residues. Germline CDR1 reads MDHEN; CDR2 reads SYDVKM. The CDR3 here is CASSYRGPLTGQPQHF. The DNA of the CDR3 is TGTGCCAGCAGTTACCGGGGACCTCTCACGGGCCAGCCCCAGCATTTT. Full variable domain (remainder filled in from reference TRBV28 and TRBJ1-5): DVKVTQSSRYLVKRTGEKVFLECVQDMDHENMFWYRQDPGLGLRLIYFSYDVKMKEKGDIPEGYSVSREKKERFSLILESASTNQTSMYLCASSYRGPLTGQPQHFGDGTRLSIL.

This clone was detected a few times. The chain carries TRBV6-2 or TRBV6-3 and TRBJ2-7, with 10 bases fitting TRBD2. Germline-derived CDR1 and CDR2 are MNHEY and SVGEGT. V lost 4 bases to trimming and J lost 3 bases; unmatched junction nucleotides: 6. The CDR3 contains 15 residues. CDR3 residues: CASSSRLAGHYEQYV. The DNA of the CDR3 is TGTGCCAGCAGTTCCAGACTAGCGGGCCACTACGAGCAGTACGTC.

The CDR3 DNA reads TGTGCCAGCAGCTTAGCCCGGACAGTCACTATGGGCTACACCTTC. This translates into CASSLARTVTMGYTF. This chain connects TRBV11-2 to TRBJ1-2; possibly TRBD1 for D (6 bases). Trimming took 1 base from V and 8 from J, leaving 17 bases between them. CDR1 and CDR2 from the germline V gene are SGHAT and FQNNGV. The CDR3 is made up of 15 amino acids.

The chain joins TRBV3-1 (or the pseudogene TRBV3-2) to TRBJ2-5; 9 bases agree with TRBD2. This CDR3 is built from 13 residues. Germline V CDR1 and CDR2: LGHDT, YNNKEL (reference sequence). J gave up 5 bases and V 10 bases, and 8 bases lay outside the gene matches. The CDR3 spells CAIQERGEETQYF. The CDR3 DNA reads TGTGCCATACAGGAGCGGGGGGAGGAGACCCAGTACTTC.

The V call is TRBV7-2, the J call TRBJ2-7; D is possibly TRBD1 (6 bases). Germline assignment: CDR1 SGHTA and CDR2 FQGNSA. The CDR3 is made up of 15 amino acids. Trimming left V 5 bases short and J 7 bases short, with 21 bases between. This chain's CDR3 is CASSPRGGGVVEQYV. The CDR3 region has the DNA TGTGCCAGCAGCCCCAGAGGGGGTGGGGTAGTAGAGCAGTACGTC.